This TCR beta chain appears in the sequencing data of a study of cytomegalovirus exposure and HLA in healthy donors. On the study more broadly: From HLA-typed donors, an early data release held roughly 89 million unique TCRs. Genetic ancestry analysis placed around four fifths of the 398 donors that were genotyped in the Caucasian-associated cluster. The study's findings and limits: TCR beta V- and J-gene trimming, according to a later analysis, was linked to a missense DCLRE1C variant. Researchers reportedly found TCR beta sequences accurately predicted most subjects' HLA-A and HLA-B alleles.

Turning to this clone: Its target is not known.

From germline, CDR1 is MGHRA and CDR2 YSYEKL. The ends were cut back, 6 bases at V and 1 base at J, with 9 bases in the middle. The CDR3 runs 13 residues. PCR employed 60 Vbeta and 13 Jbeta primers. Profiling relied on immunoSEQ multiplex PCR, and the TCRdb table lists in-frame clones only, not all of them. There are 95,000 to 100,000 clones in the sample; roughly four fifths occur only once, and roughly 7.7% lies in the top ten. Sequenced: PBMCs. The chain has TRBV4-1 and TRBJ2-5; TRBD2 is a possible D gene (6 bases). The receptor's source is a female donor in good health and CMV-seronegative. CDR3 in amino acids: CASSRGVQETQYF. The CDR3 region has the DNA TGCGCCAGCAGTCGCGGGGTCCAAGAGACCCAGTACTTC.